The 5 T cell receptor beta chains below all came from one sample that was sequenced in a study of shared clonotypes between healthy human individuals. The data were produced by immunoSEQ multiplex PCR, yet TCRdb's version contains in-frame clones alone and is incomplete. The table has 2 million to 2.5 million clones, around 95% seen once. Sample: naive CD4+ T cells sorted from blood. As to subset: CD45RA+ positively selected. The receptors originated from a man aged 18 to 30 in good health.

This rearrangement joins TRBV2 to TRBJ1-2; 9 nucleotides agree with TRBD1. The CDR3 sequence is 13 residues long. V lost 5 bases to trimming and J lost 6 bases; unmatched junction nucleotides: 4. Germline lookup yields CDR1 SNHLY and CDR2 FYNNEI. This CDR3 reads CASSRDRVNGYTF. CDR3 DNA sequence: TGTGCCAGCAGTAGGGACAGGGTAAATGGCTACACCTTC.

The CDR3, as DNA: TGTGCCACCAGCACTACAGATGCACCCTATGGCTACACCTTC. Translating it yields CATSTTDAPYGYTF. The rearrangement links TRBV15 to TRBJ1-2; unclear D gene. Germline CDR1 and CDR2: LNHNV and YYDKDF (reference sequence). The CDR3 runs to 14 residues. V lost 4 bases and J lost 4, with 13 bases in between.

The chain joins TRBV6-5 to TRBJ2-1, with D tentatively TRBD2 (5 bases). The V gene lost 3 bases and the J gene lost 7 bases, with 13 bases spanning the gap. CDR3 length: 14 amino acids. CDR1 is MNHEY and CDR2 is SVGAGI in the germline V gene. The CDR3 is CASSYARGWNEQFF. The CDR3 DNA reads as TGTGCCAGCAGTTATGCCCGGGGTTGGAATGAGCAGTTCTTC.

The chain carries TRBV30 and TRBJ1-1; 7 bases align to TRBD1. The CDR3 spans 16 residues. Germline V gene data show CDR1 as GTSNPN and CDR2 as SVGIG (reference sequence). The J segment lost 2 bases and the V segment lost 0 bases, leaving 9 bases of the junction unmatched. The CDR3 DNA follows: TGTGCCTGGAGTGTACGGGGACAGACCTTTAACACTGAAGCTTTCTTT. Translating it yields CAWSVRGQTFNTEAFF. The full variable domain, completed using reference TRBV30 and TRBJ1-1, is SQTIHQWPATLVQPVGSPLSLECTVEGTSNPNLYWYRQAAGRGLQLLFYSVGIGQISSEVPQNLSASRPQDRQFILSSKKLLLSDSGFYLCAWSVRGQTFNTEAFFGQGTRLTVV.

Here the CDR3 reads CASIRGGNYQETQYF. In DNA, the CDR3 is TGTGCCAGCATCCGGGGCGGGAACTACCAAGAGACCCAGTACTTC. The chain employs TRBV6-5 and TRBJ2-5; D might be TRBD2 (6 bases). Germline V gene lookup returns CDR1 MNHEY and CDR2 SVGAGI. CDR3 length: 15 residues. The V end lost 7 bases, the J end lost 0 bases, and 15 bases lay between the germline ends.